A few counts support the clone carrying this T cell receptor beta chain. The antigen is not known. This sample's time point: newly diagnosed GD, antithyroid drugs for less than 3 months. The TCR library was made from RNA extracted from PBMCs. Graves' disease was diagnosed by American Thyroid Association guidelines. These data are taken from a study of regulatory T cells in long-lasting Graves disease. Study findings and constraints: Persistent patients shared fewer than 3,500 public clonotypes among themselves. Newly diagnosed patients shared fewer, at more than 850.

Arm-PCR with iRepertoire HTBI primers amplified the CDR3 regions for these TCR beta libraries. In TCRdb, the multiplex PCR reads were re-called with MiXCR into one record per CDR3 protein. This sample has hundreds of thousands of distinct CDR3 sequences, with 15% to 19% found just once. Germline lookup yields CDR1 SGDLS and CDR2 YYNGEE. V shed 0 bases and J shed 13 bases, with 8 bases lying between them. There are 12 residues in the CDR3. The chain has TRBV9 and TRBJ1-6, with D uncertain. The source is a female donor with Graves disease. This sample comprised peripheral blood mononuclear cells (PBMCs), obtained at new diagnosis, from a patient treated with antithyroid drugs. For the CDR3, the DNA is TGTGCCAGCAGCGTAGGTGCATCCCCCCTCCACTTT. It codes for CASSVGASPLHF.